This T cell receptor beta chain was documented in a study of T cells in Graves' hyperthyroidism and ophthalmopathy. Study-wide background: Peripheral blood was drawn at first diagnosis, prior to all treatment.

This CDR3 comprises 14 residues. CDR1 and CDR2 from the germline V gene are DFQATT and SNEGSKA (reference sequence). With V trimmed by 4 bases and J by 7 bases, 9 bases remained unmatched. Points from the study as a whole: Ophthalmopathy was separated from stable hyperthyroidism by a 13 V-J model. Blood samples included most of the expanded thyroid clonotypes exceeding 0.001.

From RNA transcripts, TCR beta CDR3 regions were amplified. HTBI primers drove first-round RT-PCR of the TCR CDR3. TCRdb re-called the multiplex PCR reads with MiXCR, one entry per CDR3 protein. The top ten clones hold about 35% of a sample with approximately 690,000 distinct CDR3 sequences, around 21% of them seen once. A Clinical Activity Score of at least 3, a NOSPECS grade of at least 4 and a duration under 3 months were recorded in the ophthalmopathy patients. In its sample, this clonotype was seen many times. The antigen is undetermined. The sequence came from a man aged 30 to 39 with Graves' ophthalmopathy. Material: blood. V and J are TRBV20-1 and TRBJ2-1, with 8 bases aligning to TRBD2. This CDR3 reads CSAKRSGMKNEQFF. CDR3 in DNA: TGCAGTGCTAAGCGTAGCGGGATGAAGAATGAGCAGTTCTTC.